This TCR beta chain was recovered during a study of shared clonotypes between healthy human individuals. Study results and limitations: Only blood was sampled; tissue repertoires likely differ.

The naive CD8 population came from CD45RO-negative cells selected for CCR7, without terminally differentiated effector memory CD45RA+ cells. Germline V gene data show CDR1 as SQVTM and CDR2 as ANQGSEA. The V end was cut by 6 bases, the J end by 3 bases, with 8 bases between. CDR3 length equals 11 residues. The assay was immunoSEQ multiplex PCR, and TCRdb's table has in-frame clones only and misses some. Here the sample spans hundreds of thousands of clones, about 90% being singletons. About this clone itself: Antigen unknown.

Sequenced: naive CD8+ T cells sorted from blood. The V call is TRBV29-1, the J call TRBJ2-5; D ambiguous. This TCR came from a young man in good health. CDR3 protein: CSVQDEETQYF. The CDR3 DNA reads as TGCAGCGTGCAGGACGAAGAGACCCAGTACTTC.